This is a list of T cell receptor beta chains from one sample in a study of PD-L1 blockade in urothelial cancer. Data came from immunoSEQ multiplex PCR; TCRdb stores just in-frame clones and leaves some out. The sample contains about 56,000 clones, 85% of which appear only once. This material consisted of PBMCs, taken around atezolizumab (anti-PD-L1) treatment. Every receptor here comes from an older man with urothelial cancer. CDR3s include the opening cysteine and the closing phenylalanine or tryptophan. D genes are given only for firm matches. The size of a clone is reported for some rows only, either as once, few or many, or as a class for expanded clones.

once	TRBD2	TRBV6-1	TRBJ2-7	CASSGQLAGHSYEQYF	TGTGCCAGCAGTGGTCAACTAGCGGGACACTCCTACGAGCAGTACTTC
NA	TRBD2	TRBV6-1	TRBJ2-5	CASSPTSGKQETQYF	TGTGCCAGCAGCCCGACTAGCGGAAAACAAGAGACCCAGTACTTC
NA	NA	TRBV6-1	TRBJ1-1	CASSGRDLGGNTEAFF	TGTGCCAGCAGTGGCCGGGACTTGGGGGGGAACACTGAAGCTTTCTTT
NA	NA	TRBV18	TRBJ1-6	CASSPPQGFGNSPLHF	TGTGCCAGCTCACCGCCACAGGGTTTTGGTAATTCACCCCTCCACTTT
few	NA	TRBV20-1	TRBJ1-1	CSAPENTEAFF	TGCAGTGCTCCAGAGAACACTGAAGCTTTCTTT
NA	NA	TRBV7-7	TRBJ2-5	CASSRQTQETQYF	TGTGCCAGCAGCCGACAGACCCAAGAGACCCAGTACTTC
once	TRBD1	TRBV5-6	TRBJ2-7	CASKIHRGRGMYEQYF	TGTGCCAGCAAAATACACAGGGGGCGCGGGATGTACGAGCAGTACTTC
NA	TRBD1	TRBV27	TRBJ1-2	CASSPDRGRGGYTF	TGTGCCAGCAGTCCTGACAGGGGACGGGGTGGCTACACCTTC
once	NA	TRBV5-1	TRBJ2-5	CASSLGGSSGETQYF	TGCGCCAGCAGCTTGGGAGGGTCCTCCGGGGAGACCCAGTACTTC
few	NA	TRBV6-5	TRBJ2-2	CASTPRVTGELFF	TGTGCCAGCACACCCAGGGTCACCGGGGAGCTGTTTTTT
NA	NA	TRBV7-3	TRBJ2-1	CASSSEGGRGGNEQFF	TGTGCCAGCAGCTCCGAGGGCGGGAGAGGGGGCAATGAGCAGTTCTTC
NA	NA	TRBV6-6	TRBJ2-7	CASSYSNLGGSYEQYF	TGTGCCAGCAGTTACTCGAATTTAGGAGGATCCTACGAGCAGTACTTC
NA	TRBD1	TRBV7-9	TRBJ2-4	CASTLPGTGENIQYF	TGTGCCAGCACCCTCCCGGGGACAGGGGAAAACATTCAGTACTTC
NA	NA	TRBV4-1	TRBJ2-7	CASSQGEGGDEQYF	TGCGCCAGCAGCCAAGGTGAAGGGGGAGACGAGCAGTACTTC
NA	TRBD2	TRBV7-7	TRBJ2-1	CASSLLAGDEQFF	TGTGCCAGCAGCTTATTAGCGGGAGATGAGCAGTTCTTC
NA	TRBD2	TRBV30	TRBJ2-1	CAWALGLAGADEQFF	TGTGCCTGGGCCCTCGGACTAGCGGGAGCAGATGAGCAGTTCTTC
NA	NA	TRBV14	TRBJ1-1	CASSQEGRVGEAFF	TGTGCCAGCAGCCAAGAAGGCAGGGTAGGTGAAGCTTTCTTT
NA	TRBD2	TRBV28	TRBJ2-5	CASSLFPGLAGGSETQYF	TGTGCCAGCAGTTTATTCCCGGGACTAGCGGGAGGGTCAGAGACCCAGTACTTC
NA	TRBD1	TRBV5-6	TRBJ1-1	CASSSGTGAPEAFF	TGTGCCAGCAGCTCCGGGACAGGGGCGCCTGAAGCTTTCTTT
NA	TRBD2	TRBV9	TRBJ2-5	CASSLGGEETQYF	TGTGCCAGCAGCTTGGGAGGGGAAGAGACCCAGTACTTC
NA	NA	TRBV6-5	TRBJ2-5	CASSSKLDFRETQYF	TGTGCCAGCAGTTCCAAACTCGACTTCAGAGAGACCCAGTACTTC
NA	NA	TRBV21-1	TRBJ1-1	CASSKRAGRGGDPNTEAFF	TGTGCCAGCAGCAAAAGGGCGGGTCGGGGGGGAGACCCGAACACTGAAGCTTTCTTT
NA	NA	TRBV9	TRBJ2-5	CASSVDPGSRETQYF	TGTGCCAGCAGCGTAGACCCAGGGTCCAGGGAGACCCAGTACTTC
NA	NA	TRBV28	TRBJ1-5	CASSLDRNQPQHF	TGTGCCAGCAGCCTAGACAGGAATCAGCCCCAGCATTTT
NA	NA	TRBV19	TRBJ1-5	CASRSDTSGARGNQPQHF	TGTGCCAGTAGATCAGACACTTCCGGGGCCCGGGGGAATCAGCCCCAGCATTTT
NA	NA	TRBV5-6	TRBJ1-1	CASNRGPMNTEAFF	TGTGCCAGCAACCGAGGCCCGATGAACACTGAAGCTTTCTTT
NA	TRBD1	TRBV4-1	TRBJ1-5	CASSQLGQGSNQPQHF	TGCGCCAGCAGCCAACTAGGACAGGGTAGCAATCAGCCCCAGCATTTT
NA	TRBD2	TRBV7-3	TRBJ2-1	CASSPPGLRSNEQFF	TGTGCCAGCAGCCCCCCGGGACTACGGAGCAATGAGCAGTTCTTC
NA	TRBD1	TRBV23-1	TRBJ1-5	CASKDRGRKRGQPQHF	TGCGCCAGCAAGGACAGGGGGCGAAAAAGAGGTCAGCCCCAGCATTTT
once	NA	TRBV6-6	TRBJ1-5	CASSQSRGGGQPQHF	TGTGCCAGCAGCCAGTCGCGGGGAGGGGGTCAGCCCCAGCATTTT
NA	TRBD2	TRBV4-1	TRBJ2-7	CASSPAAGGSYEQYF	TGCGCCAGCAGCCCTGCGGCGGGAGGGTCCTACGAGCAGTACTTC
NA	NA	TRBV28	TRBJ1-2	CASSPGEFLNYGYTF	TGTGCCAGCAGCCCAGGGGAGTTCCTAAACTATGGCTACACCTTC
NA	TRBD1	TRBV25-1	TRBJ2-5	CASSSRTGSLETQYF	TGTGCCAGCAGTTCCCGGACAGGGTCTTTAGAGACCCAGTACTTC
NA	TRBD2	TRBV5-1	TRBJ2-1	CASSPGGGTSGNNEQFF	TGCGCCAGCAGCCCCGGGGGGGGGACTAGCGGGAACAATGAGCAGTTCTTC
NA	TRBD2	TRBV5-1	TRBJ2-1	CASSSFSGSSYNEQFF	TGCGCCAGCAGCTCCTTTAGCGGGAGCTCCTACAATGAGCAGTTCTTC
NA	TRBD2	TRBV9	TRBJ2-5	CASSVAGGEETQYF	TGTGCCAGCAGCGTAGCGGGAGGGGAAGAGACCCAGTACTTC
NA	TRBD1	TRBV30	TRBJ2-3	CAWSKGANRYAYF	TGTGCCTGGAGTAAGGGGGCGAACAGATACGCGTATTTT
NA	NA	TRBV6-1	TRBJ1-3	CASSTVSSGNTIYF	TGTGCCAGCAGTACGGTATCCTCTGGAAACACCATATATTTT
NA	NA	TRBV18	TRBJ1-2	CASSPRSGGYGYTF	TGTGCCAGCTCACCACGCTCGGGAGGCTATGGCTACACCTTC
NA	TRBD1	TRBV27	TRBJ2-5	CASGTGRETQYF	TGTGCCAGCGGGACAGGGCGGGAGACCCAGTACTTC
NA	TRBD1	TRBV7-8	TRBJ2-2	CASSLGQGFSPGELFF	TGTGCCAGCAGCTTGGGACAGGGATTTTCTCCCGGGGAGCTGTTTTTT